These T cell receptor beta chains were read from a single sample in a study of cytomegalovirus exposure and HLA in healthy donors. Clones were read by immunoSEQ multiplex PCR, and TCRdb kept only the in-frame ones, dropping some. This sample has 130,000 to 150,000 clones, with 60% to 85% found just once. The sequenced sample was PBMCs. The receptors shown here come from a man aged 40-49 years in good health and CMV-seropositive. Both conserved end residues are trimmed from each CDR3. The size entry is marked missing in some rows and otherwise reads once, few, many or a size class.

j_call: TRBJ2-1; v_call: TRBV7-6; clone_size: -; cdr3_aa: ASSLGVAGGNNEQF
j_call: TRBJ1-1; v_call: TRBV18; clone_size: -; cdr3_aa: ASSLATGVTEAF
j_call: TRBJ1-4; v_call: TRBV28; clone_size: -; cdr3_aa: ASSPDTANEKLF
j_call: TRBJ2-7; v_call: TRBV7-9; clone_size: few; cdr3_aa: ASSPPATGAPSYEQY
j_call: TRBJ2-2; v_call: TRBV5-5; clone_size: once; cdr3_aa: ASGEANTGELF
j_call: TRBJ2-1; v_call: TRBV29-1; clone_size: -; cdr3_aa: SVVILAGLLEQF
j_call: TRBJ2-7; v_call: TRBV19; clone_size: once; cdr3_aa: ASSSGIYEQY
j_call: TRBJ1-2; v_call: TRBV4-1; clone_size: once; cdr3_aa: ASSQDQLALYGYT
j_call: TRBJ2-7; v_call: TRBV27; clone_size: few; cdr3_aa: ASSLSPSYEQY
j_call: TRBJ2-7; v_call: TRBV6-6; clone_size: -; cdr3_aa: ASNNLGLAGGEQY
j_call: TRBJ1-2; v_call: TRBV5-4; clone_size: -; cdr3_aa: ASSLGQGVNYGYT
j_call: TRBJ2-3; v_call: TRBV6-6; clone_size: -; cdr3_aa: ASRGVGTDTQY
j_call: TRBJ2-5; v_call: TRBV29-1; clone_size: -; cdr3_aa: SVSGTSGRQGWETQY
j_call: TRBJ1-3; v_call: TRBV19; clone_size: few; cdr3_aa: ASSARSSGNTIY
j_call: TRBJ2-7; v_call: TRBV7-9; clone_size: -; cdr3_aa: ASSSSGRARYEQY
j_call: TRBJ1-2; v_call: TRBV4-3; clone_size: -; cdr3_aa: ASSQVKGGTSYGYT
j_call: TRBJ1-5; v_call: TRBV19; clone_size: -; cdr3_aa: ASSNSGARSQPQH
j_call: TRBJ2-7; v_call: TRBV18; clone_size: -; cdr3_aa: ASSQAGSYEQY
j_call: TRBJ1-5; v_call: TRBV2; clone_size: -; cdr3_aa: ASSLRPPKPGGNQPQH
j_call: TRBJ2-1; v_call: TRBV5-1; clone_size: -; cdr3_aa: ASSTLTGAPYNEQF
j_call: TRBJ2-5; v_call: TRBV2; clone_size: -; cdr3_aa: ASSDTRTQY
j_call: TRBJ2-1; v_call: TRBV19; clone_size: once; cdr3_aa: ASSIGTGEQF
j_call: TRBJ2-3; v_call: TRBV9; clone_size: -; cdr3_aa: ASSGAGGLNTDTQY
j_call: TRBJ2-5; v_call: TRBV2; clone_size: -; cdr3_aa: ASNTGGRTQY
j_call: TRBJ2-7; v_call: TRBV7-9; clone_size: -; cdr3_aa: ASSTSGRDYGQY
j_call: TRBJ1-1; v_call: TRBV5-3; clone_size: few; cdr3_aa: ARSLAGTPNTEAF
j_call: TRBJ2-7; v_call: TRBV2; clone_size: -; cdr3_aa: AFKSVRTGNEQY
j_call: TRBJ2-3; v_call: TRBV28; clone_size: -; cdr3_aa: ASSWTGGAFSGTDTQY
j_call: TRBJ1-5; v_call: TRBV23-1; clone_size: -; cdr3_aa: ASSRYRGQNNQPQH
j_call: TRBJ2-1; v_call: TRBV15; clone_size: few; cdr3_aa: ATSSVQNTGNYEQF
j_call: TRBJ1-2; v_call: TRBV28; clone_size: -; cdr3_aa: ASSSIGTGGHYGYT
j_call: TRBJ2-1; v_call: TRBV11-3; clone_size: -; cdr3_aa: ASSLRGSLNNEQF
j_call: TRBJ2-7; v_call: TRBV6-1; clone_size: -; cdr3_aa: ASTRQGDLYEQY
j_call: TRBJ2-7; v_call: TRBV19; clone_size: -; cdr3_aa: ASSRGGAFEQY
j_call: TRBJ2-5; v_call: TRBV10-1; clone_size: -; cdr3_aa: ASSGQLQETQY